The 26 T cell receptor beta chains below were found in one sample sequenced in a study of PD-1 blockade in classical Hodgkin lymphoma. Some clones are missing from TCRdb's copy, which holds only in-frame ones; the method was immunoSEQ multiplex PCR. Of about 30,000 clones in the sample, roughly 70% were seen once. Exposure to brentuximab vedotin varied, and each patient had relapsed following autologous stem cell transplantation. The sequences come from peripheral blood mononuclear cells (PBMCs), collected before the second cycle of nivolumab. These receptors were obtained from a human donor with classical Hodgkin lymphoma.

This clone is a singleton in its sample. The chain has TRBV7-3 and TRBJ2-5, with D hard to call. Germline V gives CDR1 SGHTA, CDR2 FQGTGA. This CDR3 is 13 amino acids long. The ends were cut back, 4 bases at V and 4 bases at J, with 10 bases in the middle. In DNA, the CDR3 is TGTGCCAGCAGCTCCGGGCCCCGAGAGACCCAGTACTTC. Its protein is CASSSGPRETQYF.

This sequence joins TRBV19 and TRBJ1-4; D is uncertain. Germline V lookup: CDR1 LNHDA, CDR2 SQIVND (reference sequence). V lost 0 bases and J lost 6, with 14 bases in between. The CDR3 consists of 16 residues. CDR3 nucleotides: TGTGCCAGTAGTATAGAAGGACTGATGGGAGATGAAAAACTGTTTTTT. This translates into CASSIEGLMGDEKLFF.

The chain uses TRBV29-1 and TRBJ2-3; weak D call: TRBD1 (7 bases). V gave up 7 bases and J gave up 2 bases, with 13 bases separating them. From germline, CDR1 is SQVTM and CDR2 ANQGSEA. The CDR3 consists of 13 residues. The CDR3, as DNA: TGCAGCGCGCGGGACAGTACCACAGATACGCAGTATTTT. This gives the protein CSARDSTTDTQYF.

V is TRBV6-1 and J is TRBJ1-2; 8 bases map to TRBD1. Germline CDR1 is MNHNS and CDR2 is SASEGT. This CDR3 contains 14 residues. Losses at the gene ends were 8 bases for V and 7 bases for J; bases not matched to a gene: 12. This CDR3 is CASGGPGRGRGYTF. As DNA, the CDR3 is TGTGCCAGCGGTGGCCCGGGCAGGGGGCGTGGCTACACCTTC.

The rearrangement links TRBV19 to TRBJ1-2; the D gene is possibly TRBD1 (5 bases). V lost 3 bases and J 4 bases, leaving 9 bases between the germline ends. Germline V CDR1 and CDR2: LNHDA, SQIVND (reference sequence). The CDR3 contains 13 residues. The CDR3 nucleotides are TGTGCCAGTAGTATTGATGGGGGCTATGGCTACACCTTC. Translating it yields CASSIDGGYGYTF.

The chain has TRBV5-5 and TRBJ1-5, with D possibly TRBD1 on 5 matching bases. Germline V CDR1 and CDR2: SGHKS, YYEKEE (reference sequence). The ends were cut back, 0 bases at V and 4 bases at J, with 11 bases in the middle. CDR3 size: 15 residues. The CDR3 DNA follows: TGTGCCAGCAGCTTGGGGCAGGGTAGAAATCAGCCCCAGCATTTT. Protein: CASSLGQGRNQPQHF.

This clone was detected a few times. The V gene is TRBV11-2, the J gene TRBJ2-1; a weak D match, TRBD1 (6 bases). Germline assignment: CDR1 SGHAT and CDR2 FQNNGV. The CDR3 spans 14 residues. V was shortened by 5 bases and J by 9 bases, with 17 bases between the two germline ends. The CDR3 loop is CASSAEYRATEQFF. The CDR3 coding sequence is TGTGCCAGCAGCGCCGAGTACAGGGCAACTGAGCAGTTCTTC.

The V and J genes are TRBV7-3 and TRBJ2-3; D unclear. Looked up from germline, CDR1 is SGHTA and CDR2 is FQGTGA. The CDR3 is 12 residues long. With 4 bases removed from V and 8 bases from J, the gap between germline ends came to 10 bases. As DNA, the CDR3 is TGTGCCAGCAGCTCGCCGATGGGTACGCAGTATTTT. Amino acids: CASSSPMGTQYF.

CDR3 sequence (DNA): TGTGCCAGCAGCGGACAGGGGCGATCACCCCTCCACTTT. As protein: CASSGQGRSPLHF. The chain has TRBV25-1 and TRBJ1-6; 9 bases line up with TRBD1. Germline CDR1 MGHDK, CDR2 SYGVNS. The CDR3 consists of 13 residues. The trim removed 6 bases at V and 10 bases at J, leaving 4 bases unmatched.

The V and J genes are TRBV18 and TRBJ2-4; 10 bases align to TRBD1. This CDR3 comprises 17 residues. Germline loops: CDR1 KGHSH, CDR2 LQKENI. J lost 0 bases, V lost 4 bases, and 6 bases had no gene match. This CDR3 is CASSLTWTGGAKNIQYF. The CDR3 region has the DNA TGTGCCAGCTCACTAACCTGGACAGGGGGAGCCAAAAACATTCAGTACTTC.

This clone was recorded once. The chain has TRBV28 and TRBJ2-7; D might be TRBD2 (7 bases). Trimming pared 3 bases from V and 4 bases from J, leaving 13 bases between. Germline lookup yields CDR1 MDHEN and CDR2 SYDVKM. The CDR3 has 14 residues. This chain's CDR3 is CASSLGGAGYEQYV. CDR3 in DNA: TGTGCCAGCAGTTTGGGGGGGGCAGGATACGAGCAGTACGTC.

The V call is TRBV19, the J call TRBJ1-5; D perhaps matches TRBD1 (5 bases). The germline CDR1 and CDR2 sequences are LNHDA and SQIVND (reference sequence). CDR3 size: 15 residues. The V and J ends lost 6 bases and 0 bases respectively, with 12 bases between them. The CDR3, as DNA: TGTGCCAGTAGGAGAGACAGATCTAGCAATCAGCCCCAGCATTTT. The encoded protein is CASRRDRSSNQPQHF.

The chain is built from TRBV7-3 and TRBJ2-5; 9 bases fit TRBD1. The ends lost 5 bases at V and 4 bases at J; junction bases unmatched: 8. Germline V gives CDR1 SGHTA, CDR2 FQGTGA. This CDR3 contains 15 residues. The CDR3 DNA is TGTGCCAGCAGCCCGACAGGGGGTATCGGAGAGACCCAGTACTTC. As protein: CASSPTGGIGETQYF.

This rearrangement joins TRBV30 to TRBJ2-2, with D perhaps TRBD1 (5 bases). Trimming removed 3 bases at V and 6 bases at J, with 11 bases between. The CDR3 spans 13 residues. Germline CDR1 reads GTSNPN; CDR2 reads SVGIG (reference sequence). Here the CDR3 DNA reads TGTGCCTGGAGCCTAGGGGTTCCCGGGGAGCTGTTTTTT. Translating it yields CAWSLGVPGELFF.

The chain uses TRBV6-5 and TRBJ2-7; D remains ambiguous. The V gene's germline CDR1 is MNHEY and CDR2 SVGAGI. There are 15 residues in the CDR3. Trimming removed 8 bases from V and 2 bases from J, with 19 bases in between. The CDR3 spells CASHKKGRRAYEQYV. DNA of the CDR3: TGTGCCAGCCACAAGAAAGGGCGACGTGCCTACGAGCAGTACGTC.

V usage is TRBV9 and J usage is TRBJ1-3, with D tentatively TRBD1 (6 bases). Trimming took 0 bases from V and 1 from J, leaving 8 bases between them. Germline CDR1 and CDR2: SGDLS and YYNGEE. This CDR3 contains 15 residues. The CDR3 sequence: CASSVAGQSGNTIYF. CDR3 sequence (DNA): TGTGCCAGCAGCGTAGCGGGACAATCTGGAAACACCATATATTTT.

J is TRBJ2-1 and V is TRBV4-1; D call uncertain. Germline CDR1 MGHRA, CDR2 YSYEKL. The V gene lost 0 bases and the J gene lost 11 bases, with 14 bases spanning the gap. This CDR3 contains 14 residues. DNA for the CDR3: TGCGCCAGCAGCCAAGATCTGTCGGAGCTCAAGCAGTTCTTC. Translation gives CASSQDLSELKQFF.

This chain links TRBV7-2 with TRBJ1-5; TRBD1 is a possible D gene (6 bases). Germline loops: CDR1 SGHTA, CDR2 FQGNSA. This CDR3 is built from 15 residues. Trimming removed 5 bases from V and 0 bases from J, with 11 bases in between. The DNA of the CDR3 is TGTGCCAGCAGCCCAGGGGCATATAGCAATCAGCCCCAGCATTTT. Translated: CASSPGAYSNQPQHF.

The CDR3 sequence is CASSTDGSYQETQYF. Here the CDR3 DNA reads TGTGCCAGCAGTACGGACGGATCGTACCAAGAGACCCAGTACTTC. V gene TRBV28 combines with J gene TRBJ2-5; D is undetermined. V lost 5 bases to trimming and J lost 0 bases, with 13 bases between them. The CDR3 length is 15 residues. Per the germline V gene, CDR1 is MDHEN and CDR2 is SYDVKM.

The chain carries TRBV6-5 and TRBJ1-4; TRBD1 matches at 7 bases. Germline loops: CDR1 MNHEY, CDR2 SVGAGI. Losses at the gene ends were 2 bases for V and 2 bases for J; bases not matched to a gene: 5. This CDR3 has 16 amino acids. CDR3 sequence: CASSYPEQGTNEKLFF. The CDR3, as DNA: TGTGCCAGCAGTTACCCGGAACAGGGGACTAATGAAAAACTGTTTTTT.

The chain employs TRBV9 and TRBJ2-3, with 9 bases that match TRBD1. Germline V gene sequence: CDR1 SGDLS, CDR2 YYNGEE. The CDR3 is made up of 15 amino acids. The ends lost 2 bases at V and 3 bases at J; junction bases unmatched: 4. CDR3 sequence: CASSVGTGWTDTQYF. The CDR3 nucleotides are TGTGCCAGCAGCGTCGGGACAGGGTGGACAGATACGCAGTATTTT.

This clone is a singleton in its sample. The V and J genes are TRBV7-9 and TRBJ1-3, with no clear D. Per the germline V gene, CDR1 is SEHNR and CDR2 is FQNEAQ (reference sequence). The ends were cut back, 4 bases at V and 1 base at J, with 14 bases in the middle. CDR3 size: 16 residues. The CDR3 is CASSSSGYWSGNTIYF. CDR3 bases: TGTGCCAGCAGCTCCTCGGGGTACTGGTCTGGAAACACCATATATTTT. Together with reference TRBV7-9 and TRBJ1-3, the CDR3 gives the full variable domain: DTGVSQNPRHKITKRGQNVTFRCDPISEHNRLYWYRQTLGQGPEFLTYFQNEAQLEKSRLLSDRFSAERPKGSFSTLEIQRTEQGDSAMYLCASSSSGYWSGNTIYFGEGSWLTVV.

This clone was found once. This chain connects TRBV6-5 to TRBJ2-1; D is unresolved. The CDR3 runs 13 residues. V lost 5 bases and J lost 5, with 10 bases in between. Germline CDR1 reads MNHEY; CDR2 reads SVGAGI. CDR3 in amino acids: CASSTWRNNEQFF. The CDR3 DNA follows: TGTGCCAGCAGTACTTGGCGGAACAATGAGCAGTTCTTC.

This clone has a handful of counts. V is TRBV5-4 and J is TRBJ1-1; no reliable D call. From germline, CDR1 is SGHNT and CDR2 YYREEE (reference sequence). The CDR3 runs to 13 residues. V lost 1 base and J 1 base, leaving 5 bases between the germline ends. CDR3 protein: CASSLTENTEAFF. For the CDR3, the DNA is TGTGCCAGCAGCTTGACAGAGAACACTGAAGCTTTCTTT.

The gene calls are TRBV7-9 and TRBJ2-3, with D possibly called TRBD1 or TRBD2 (5 bases each). Germline V lookup: CDR1 SEHNR, CDR2 FQNEAQ (reference sequence). The CDR3 is 15 amino acids. V lost 3 bases and J 1 base, leaving 11 bases between the germline ends. This CDR3 is CASSFSVGGTDTQYF. The CDR3 nucleotides read TGTGCCAGCAGCTTTTCGGTGGGGGGCACAGATACGCAGTATTTT.

CDR3 amino acids: CASSEWGGFPEAFF. The CDR3 region has the DNA TGTGCCAGCAGTGAATGGGGGGGCTTCCCTGAAGCTTTCTTT. The chain employs TRBV6-1 and TRBJ1-1, with a possible D match to TRBD1 (6 bases). V dropped 2 bases and J dropped 6 bases, with 13 bases sitting between them. There are 14 residues in the CDR3. Germline CDR1 MNHNS, CDR2 SASEGT.